The 18 T cell receptor beta chains below come from one sample, sequenced in a study of CD8+ T cells in alopecia areata. Treatment reported: oral pan-JAK inhibitor, 5-10 mg twice daily. The sequencing template was cDNA reverse transcribed from extracted RNA. TCRdb's copy holds only in-frame clones and misses some; the assay was immunoSEQ multiplex PCR. Seen here are 180,000 or so clones, about 51% observed once, and the top ten hold 10%. Source: CD8+ T cells sorted from blood, taken around week 53, from a patient treated with tofacitinib. These receptors were obtained from a human donor with alopecia areata.

The chain is built from TRBV6-5 and TRBJ1-5; unclear D gene. Trimming removed 6 bases from V and 5 bases from J, with 11 bases in between. Germline CDR1 reads MNHEY; CDR2 reads SVGAGI. The CDR3 has 13 amino acids. The CDR3 loop reads CASRPHRDQPQHF. For the CDR3, the DNA is TGTGCCAGCAGGCCTCACAGAGATCAGCCCCAGCATTTT.

There are a few counts of this clone. This sequence joins TRBV27 and TRBJ1-1; TRBD1 is a possible D gene (5 bases). The CDR3 consists of 13 residues. CDR1 MNHEY and CDR2 SMNVEV come from the germline V gene (reference sequence). V lost 2 bases to trimming and J lost 6 bases, with 10 bases between them. CDR3 sequence reads: CASSLGGTPEAFF. As DNA, the CDR3 is TGTGCCAGCAGTTTAGGGGGTACCCCTGAAGCTTTCTTT.

The gene calls are TRBV6-1 and TRBJ2-7; D is uncertain. Trimming cost V 2 bases and J 2 bases, with 10 bases left between them. CDR3 length equals 14 residues. Germline V gene lookup returns CDR1 MNHNS and CDR2 SASEGT. The CDR3 protein is CASSETINAYEQYF. The CDR3 DNA reads TGTGCCAGCAGTGAAACTATCAACGCCTACGAGCAGTACTTC.

This sequence joins TRBV11-2 and TRBJ1-1; no definite D call. There are 12 residues in the CDR3. Germline V gene sequence: CDR1 SGHAT, CDR2 FQNNGV. Trimming removed 6 bases from V and 1 base from J, with 6 bases in between. The CDR3 reads CASSGENTEAFF. The DNA for the CDR3 is TGTGCCAGCAGTGGGGAGAACACTGAAGCTTTCTTT.

This chain links TRBV30 with TRBJ1-4, with unresolved D. Trimming stripped 0 bases from V and 5 bases from J, with 10 bases between. The CDR3 runs to 14 residues. Germline CDR1 GTSNPN, CDR2 SVGIG (reference sequence). CDR3 residues: CAWSVHSTNEKLFF. The CDR3 DNA follows: TGTGCCTGGAGTGTTCACAGCACAAATGAAAAACTGTTTTTT.

V usage is TRBV30 and J usage is TRBJ2-7; 9 bases map to TRBD1. J gave up 6 bases and V 1 base, and 4 bases lay outside the gene matches. CDR3 length equals 13 residues. Germline lookup yields CDR1 GTSNPN and CDR2 SVGIG (reference sequence). This chain's CDR3 is CAWSEGQGGEQYF. CDR3 in DNA: TGTGCCTGGAGTGAGGGACAGGGCGGCGAGCAGTACTTC.

Only one count was recorded for this clone. The chain recombines TRBV2 with TRBJ2-7, with 9 nucleotides matching TRBD2. This CDR3 region has 14 residues. J was trimmed by 5 bases and V by 5 bases; bases with no gene match: 7. CDR1 and CDR2 from the germline V gene are SNHLY and FYNNEI. The CDR3 nucleotides read TGTGCCAGCAGTAAAACTAGCGGGTACGACGAGCAGTACTTC. Amino acid sequence: CASSKTSGYDEQYF.

This chain uses TRBV5-1 with TRBJ2-3; a weak D match, TRBD2 (6 bases). V gave up 6 bases and J gave up 2 bases, with 13 bases separating them. Germline loops: CDR1 SGHRS, CDR2 YFSETQ. The CDR3 length is 14 residues. CDR3 sequence reads: CASTLRGTTDTQYF. The CDR3 DNA sequence: TGCGCCAGCACCCTACGGGGGACCACAGATACGCAGTATTTT.

The chain is built from TRBV9 and TRBJ1-2; D ambiguous. This CDR3 is built from 12 residues. Germline assignment: CDR1 SGDLS and CDR2 YYNGEE. Trimming stripped 4 bases from V and 4 bases from J, with 8 bases between. This CDR3 reads CASSSVGYGYTF. CDR3 coding DNA: TGTGCCAGCAGCTCAGTCGGCTATGGCTACACCTTC.

The chain recombines TRBV6-1 with TRBJ2-6; TRBD1 might be the D (6 bases). Trimming pared 5 bases from V and 4 bases from J, leaving 9 bases between. The CDR3 runs 14 residues. Germline values: CDR1 MNHNS, CDR2 SASEGT. The CDR3 coding sequence is TGTGCCAGCAGTCAAACAGGGGGGGCCAACGTCCTGACTTTC. As protein: CASSQTGGANVLTF.

This chain connects TRBV4-3 to TRBJ2-2; TRBD2 might be the D (5 bases). V dropped 1 base and J dropped 4 bases, with 13 bases sitting between them. Germline CDR1 is LGHNA and CDR2 is YSLEER. The CDR3 has 16 residues. CDR3 DNA sequence: TGCGCCAGCAGCCAAGTCGTTGAGGGAGCCACCGGGGAGCTGTTTTTT. It translates to CASSQVVEGATGELFF.

J is TRBJ2-3 and V is TRBV6-5; 9 bases line up with TRBD2. V lost 2 bases, J lost 4 bases, and 4 bases stayed unmatched. This CDR3 region has 15 residues. Germline lookup yields CDR1 MNHEY and CDR2 SVGAGI. CDR3 bases: TGTGCCAGCAGTTACGCGTTAGCGGGGGCAGATACGCAGTATTTT. This sequence encodes CASSYALAGADTQYF.

This clone has a single count. The V call is TRBV4-3, the J call TRBJ2-1, with 11 bases identical to TRBD2. CDR1 and CDR2 from the germline V gene are LGHNA and YSLEER. Trimming took 0 bases from V and 7 from J; bases not matched to a gene: 14. The CDR3 is 19 residues long. The CDR3 nucleotides are TGCGCCAGCAGCCAAGATCCACCTATTAGCGGGGGGGCCAAGAATGAGCAGTTCTTC. Translation gives CASSQDPPISGGAKNEQFF.

CDR3 loop: CASTQFAGGPYGYTF. The DNA of the CDR3 is TGTGCCAGTACCCAATTCGCCGGGGGTCCCTATGGCTACACCTTC. The chain carries TRBV19 and TRBJ1-2, with D perhaps matching TRBD1 (5 bases). The CDR3 consists of 15 residues. CDR1 is LNHDA, CDR2 SQIVND, per germline (reference sequence). Trimming pared 7 bases from V and 4 bases from J, leaving 19 bases between.

The V call is TRBV5-6, the J call TRBJ2-1, with D tentatively TRBD1 or TRBD2 (5 bases each). The CDR3 has 11 residues. Trimming took 3 bases from V and 7 from J, leaving 5 bases between them. Germline V gives CDR1 SGHDT, CDR2 YYEEEE. The CDR3 spells CASSWGNEQFF. CDR3 nucleotide sequence: TGTGCCAGCAGCTGGGGGAATGAGCAGTTCTTC. The complete variable domain, with remaining parts taken from reference TRBV5-6 and TRBJ2-1, reads DAGVTQSPTHLIKTRGQQVTLRCSPKSGHDTVSWYQQALGQGPQFIFQYYEEEERQRGNFPDRFSGHQFPNYSSELNVNALLLGDSALYLCASSWGNEQFFGPGTRLTVL.

The chain couples TRBV4-3 to TRBJ1-2, with TRBD1 identical over 7 bases. The germline gives CDR1 LGHNA, CDR2 YSLEER. V lost 0 bases and J lost 4; bases outside the gene matches: 2. This CDR3 has 14 residues. CDR3 loop: CASSQDRDSYGYTF. CDR3 coding DNA: TGCGCCAGCAGCCAAGATCGGGACAGCTATGGCTACACCTTC.

V gene TRBV30 combines with J gene TRBJ1-1; 9 positions agree with TRBD1. The J segment lost 6 bases and the V segment lost 6 bases, leaving 8 bases of the junction unmatched. The length of the CDR3 is 13 residues. The germline CDR1 and CDR2 sequences are GTSNPN and SVGIG (reference sequence). In DNA form, the CDR3 reads TGTGCCTGTGGAACAGGGGGCCTCGCTGAAGCTTTCTTT. Amino acid sequence: CACGTGGLAEAFF.

This clone was seen only once. The rearrangement links TRBV11-1 to TRBJ1-2; D unclear. The CDR3 is 13 residues long. CDR1 and CDR2 from the germline V gene are SGHAT and FQDESV (reference sequence). The V and J ends lost 5 bases and 6 bases respectively, with 13 bases between them. This CDR3 reads CASSPSYGDGYTF. Written as DNA, the CDR3 is TGTGCCAGCAGCCCCTCGTATGGCGATGGCTACACCTTC.